This T cell receptor beta chain was sequenced during a study of blood T cell repertoires in COVID-19. The overall study: The United States, Italy and Spain provided the acute and convalescent COVID-19 samples.

Seattle patients were enrolled during active infection and followed longitudinally. V lost 8 bases to trimming and J lost 10 bases; unmatched junction nucleotides: 8. CDR1 is MNHEY and CDR2 is SVGAGI in the germline V gene. The CDR3 spans 13 residues. Sequencing was performed with immunoSEQ multiplex PCR; in TCRdb, only in-frame clones are kept and a portion is missing. The sample holds about 360,000 clones; around 88% are singletons and the top ten take roughly 6.6%. Specimen: peripheral blood. The V gene is TRBV6-5, the J gene TRBJ1-3; 10 bases match TRBD1. This sequence originates from a woman aged 60-75 years with COVID-19, enrolled during active disease. CDR3 sequence: CASARGTGATIYF. For the CDR3, the DNA is TGTGCCAGCGCACGGGGGACAGGGGCAACCATATATTTT.